Sequencing of this T cell receptor beta chain was carried out in a study of identical twins. This clonotype was recorded many times. The antigen is not known. Healthy Caucasians, and only they, were the donors. General study results and limits: A lower insertion count was a feature of abundant cord blood beta clonotypes, with no such feature in memory repertoires. A cross-sectional statistical analysis, not follow-up of the same donors, supported the conclusions.

Via MiXCR, TCRdb re-called the 5' RACE reads, giving one row per CDR3 protein. The data contain about 700,000 distinct CDR3 sequences, 6% to 6.5% of them seen just once; the ten biggest clones take up roughly 2%. With 6 bases clipped from V and 5 bases from J, the junction kept 8 bases outside the gene matches. The CDR3 sequence is 15 residues long. This TCR was recovered from a man aged 18 to 30 in good health. Specimen: naive T cells sorted from blood. The chain carries TRBV12-3 or TRBV12-4 and TRBJ2-5; 11 bases match TRBD2. CDR3 sequence reads: CASRSTSGNSETQYF. CDR3 coding DNA: TGTGCCAGCAGATCGACTAGCGGGAACTCGGAGACCCAGTACTTC.